This record concerns one T cell receptor (beta chain) sequence. The data are from a study of T-cell reconstitution after alpha-beta-depleted transplantation in children. TCRbeta library construction was performed incorporating unique molecular identifiers. TCRdb reanalysed the PCR reads using MiXCR and keeps one entry per CDR3 protein. The table lists around 380,000 distinct CDR3 sequences, approximately 10% of them singletons, with about 5% in the top ten. V lost 2 bases, J lost 5 bases, and 16 bases lay in between. Looked up from germline, CDR1 is SGHTA and CDR2 is FQGNSA. The length of the CDR3 is 15 residues.

The rearrangement uses TRBV7-2 and TRBJ2-7; D remains ambiguous. The input for sequencing was PBMCs from the stem cell graft donor, taken from the stem cell graft. The source is a human donor who donated a stem cell graft to a child with acute myeloid leukemia. The DNA of the CDR3 is TGTGCCAGCAGCTTAACAGTGGGCATAAGGAACGAGCAGTACGTC. This translates into CASSLTVGIRNEQYV.